This record covers a single T cell receptor (beta chain). This sample's TCRbeta library carried unique molecular identifier barcodes. TCRdb independently ran MiXCR on the PCR reads; one entry per CDR3 protein. The sample includes approximately 82,000 distinct CDR3 sequences, roughly 18% of them seen just once. This entry is derived from a study of T-cell reconstitution after alpha-beta-depleted transplantation in children. The V and J ends lost 3 bases and 5 bases, in that order; junction bases with no gene match: 6. The CDR3 spans 17 residues. The germline CDR1 and CDR2 sequences are SGHRS and YFSETQ.

V gene TRBV5-1 combines with J gene TRBJ2-3; 16 bases are a match to TRBD2. The material sequenced was PBMCs, mostly from graft donor cells, taken 360 days after TCRalphabeta/CD19-depleted stem cell transplant. This clonotype was sampled from a male patient aged 2-10 years who had a stem cell transplant for acute lymphoblastic leukemia, so the T cells may come from the graft donor. The CDR3 region is CASSYPGLAGGRDTQYF. The CDR3 nucleotides are TGCGCCAGCAGCTATCCGGGACTAGCGGGAGGGAGAGATACGCAGTATTTT.